This T cell receptor (beta chain) was found in a study of blood T cell repertoires in COVID-19. The overall study: From T cells, B-cell-depleted T cells, or PBMCs came the material, which was cDNA or gDNA.

In the authors' workflow: Reference gene primer amplification gave estimated nucleated cell counts. Using immunoSEQ multiplex PCR, the repertoire was profiled, and TCRdb retains in-frame clones only, with some absent. That table furnishes V, J and clone size, whereas the DNA furnished D and trimming. The data show about 46,000 clones, with around 85% seen just once and around 32% held by the top ten. V lost 5 bases, J lost 6 bases, and 5 bases stayed unmatched. Per germline, CDR1 LNHDA and CDR2 SQIVND (reference sequence). This CDR3 has 15 amino acids. This receptor was obtained from an elderly woman with COVID-19, enrolled during active disease. This chain links TRBV19 with TRBJ2-1; 12 nucleotides align to TRBD2. Sequenced sample: peripheral blood. The CDR3 bases are TGTGCCAGTAGTCCCGGGACTAGCGGGCTCAATGAGCAGTTCTTC. Residues: CASSPGTSGLNEQFF.